Listed below are T cell receptor beta chains from one sample, sequenced in a study of CXCR3-negative and CXCR3-positive naive CD8 T cells. TCRdb reprocessed the 5' RACE reads; each CDR3 protein has one entry and no DNA is given. The sample features around 81,000 distinct CDR3 sequences, with roughly 1.5% in its top ten. What was sequenced was naive CXCR3- CD8+ T cells from blood. The receptors originated from a human donor in good health. Some clones in this sample may be carry-over from other donors' samples. Each CDR3 is given with its conserved first and last residue.

J: TRBJ1-2; V: TRBV13; CDR3: CASSGGAGETPGYTF
J: TRBJ1-2; V: TRBV29-1; CDR3: CSVESDGDQGYGYTF
J: TRBJ2-7; V: TRBV7-9; CDR3: CASSSGTEGYIREYF
J: TRBJ2-2; V: TRBV20-1; CDR3: CSAQNAQGVRTGELFF
J: TRBJ1-1; V: TRBV7-3; CDR3: CASSLSFPGRGTEAFF
J: TRBJ1-5; V: TRBV4-1; CDR3: CASSHLLTGNQPQHF
J: TRBJ2-1; V: TRBV29-1; CDR3: CSVAQGSSYNEQFF
J: TRBJ2-1; V: TRBV7-2; CDR3: CASSFGVWNEQFF
J: TRBJ2-7; V: TRBV29-1; CDR3: CSVVWYGSYEQYF
J: TRBJ1-1; V: TRBV29-1; CDR3: CSTRQGRQNTEAFF
J: TRBJ2-1; V: TRBV19; CDR3: CASSLGLAYNEQFF
J: TRBJ2-3; V: TRBV6-4; CDR3: CASSDGRTDTQYF
J: TRBJ2-7; V: TRBV21-1; CDR3: CASSRASGRVDSYEQYF
J: TRBJ2-7; V: TRBV7-9; CDR3: CASSSTLLAAAYEQYF
J: TRBJ2-1; V: TRBV9; CDR3: CASSGPGDFPEQFF
J: TRBJ2-7; V: TRBV20-1; CDR3: CSATSGQGYEQYF
J: TRBJ2-3; V: TRBV10-3; CDR3: CAIGLAGGTDTQYF
J: TRBJ1-5; V: TRBV12-3/TRBV12-4; CDR3: CASSPDRINQPQHF
J: TRBJ2-1; V: TRBV7-9; CDR3: CASRPRGQDEQFF
J: TRBJ1-5; V: TRBV15; CDR3: CATSLDRVSNQPQHF
J: TRBJ1-2; V: TRBV5-1; CDR3: CASSWGEDGYTF
J: TRBJ1-3; V: TRBV24-1; CDR3: CATSDSVRDSGNTIYF
J: TRBJ1-1; V: TRBV12-3/TRBV12-4; CDR3: CASSRDREFEAFF
J: TRBJ2-7; V: TRBV7-9; CDR3: CASSPPGTHMFEQYF
J: TRBJ2-7; V: TRBV6-5; CDR3: CASSYYPGGEQYF
J: TRBJ2-7; V: TRBV6-5; CDR3: CASSYGTGCEQYF
J: TRBJ2-7; V: TRBV19; CDR3: CASRRSGESYEQYF
J: TRBJ2-5; V: TRBV25-1; CDR3: CASSAYGTNQETQYF
J: TRBJ1-1; V: TRBV7-9; CDR3: CASSPSGGTEAFF
J: TRBJ2-5; V: TRBV9; CDR3: CASSPKETQYF
J: TRBJ2-1; V: TRBV7-2; CDR3: CASSSPMGSYNEQFF
J: TRBJ2-1; V: TRBV29-1; CDR3: CSVEPAGLNEQFF
J: TRBJ2-5; V: TRBV7-2; CDR3: CASSLLSTSILETQYF
J: TRBJ2-2; V: TRBV28; CDR3: CASSSTGAGTGELFF
J: TRBJ2-2; V: TRBV6-2/TRBV6-3; CDR3: CASTGGGPDTGELFF
J: TRBJ2-1; V: TRBV7-7; CDR3: CASSDNTGGNEQFF
J: TRBJ2-3; V: TRBV7-8; CDR3: CASTLVGQGAGETQYF
J: TRBJ2-2; V: TRBV21-1; CDR3: CASSARRWGPNTGELFF
J: TRBJ2-1; V: TRBV20-1; CDR3: CSASDRTSPSYNEQFF
J: TRBJ2-3; V: TRBV27; CDR3: CASSHTTTDTQYF
J: TRBJ2-5; V: TRBV10-2; CDR3: CASSESAAAGGSGTQYF
J: TRBJ1-6; V: TRBV21-1; CDR3: CASQTTRGTSSYNSPLHF
J: TRBJ2-2; V: TRBV7-2; CDR3: CASSLWTSGVNTGELFF
J: TRBJ2-1; V: TRBV28; CDR3: CASRPTGARYNEQFF
J: TRBJ2-1; V: TRBV7-8; CDR3: CASSLPTWGSGSFNEQFF
J: TRBJ1-6; V: TRBV7-6; CDR3: CASSHSFGSYNSPLHF
J: TRBJ2-7; V: TRBV7-6; CDR3: CASSLAGLVRNHEQYF
J: TRBJ2-3; V: TRBV19; CDR3: CASRGLAEITDTQYF